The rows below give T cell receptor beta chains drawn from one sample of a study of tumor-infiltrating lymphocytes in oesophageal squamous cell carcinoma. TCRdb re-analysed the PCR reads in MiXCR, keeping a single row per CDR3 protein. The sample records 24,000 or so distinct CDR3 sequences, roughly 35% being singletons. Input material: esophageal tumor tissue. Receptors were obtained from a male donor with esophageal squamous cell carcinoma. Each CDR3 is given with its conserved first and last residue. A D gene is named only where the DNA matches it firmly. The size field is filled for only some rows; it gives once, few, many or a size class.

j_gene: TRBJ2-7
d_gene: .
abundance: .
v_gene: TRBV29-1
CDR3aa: CSATGGRGTYEQYF
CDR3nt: TGCAGCGCCACCGGGGGGCGGGGAACCTACGAGCAGTACTTC

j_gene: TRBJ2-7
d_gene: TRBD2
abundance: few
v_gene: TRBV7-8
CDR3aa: CASSLRPAGGGRNEQYF
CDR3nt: TGTGCCAGCAGCTTAAGACCAGCGGGAGGCGGTAGAAACGAGCAGTACTTC

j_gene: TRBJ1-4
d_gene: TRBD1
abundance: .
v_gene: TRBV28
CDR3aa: CASRTGGDEKLFF
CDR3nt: TGTGCCAGCAGGACAGGGGGCGATGAAAAACTGTTTTTT

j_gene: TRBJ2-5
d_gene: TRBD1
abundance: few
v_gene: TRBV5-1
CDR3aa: CASSLEGQGADEQYF
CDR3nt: TGCGCCAGCAGCTTGGAAGGACAGGGGGCCGATGAGCAGTACTTC

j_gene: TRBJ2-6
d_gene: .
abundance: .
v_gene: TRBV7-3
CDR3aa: CASSGSGTHTSGANVLTF
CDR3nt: TGTGCCAGCAGCGGATCCGGGACCCATACTTCTGGGGCCAACGTCCTGACTTTC

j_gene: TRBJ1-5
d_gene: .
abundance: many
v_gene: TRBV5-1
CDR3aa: CASSPGGSNQPQHF
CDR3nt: TGCGCCAGCAGCCCTGGAGGGAGCAATCAGCCCCAGCATTTT

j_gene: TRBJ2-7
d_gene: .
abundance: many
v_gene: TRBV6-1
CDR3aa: CASSDGSYEQYF
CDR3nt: TGTGCCAGCAGTGACGGGTCCTACGAGCAGTACTTC

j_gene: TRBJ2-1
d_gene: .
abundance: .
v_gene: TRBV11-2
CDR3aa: CASTLRVYNEQFF
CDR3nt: TGTGCCAGCACCCTGCGAGTGTACAATGAGCAGTTCTTC

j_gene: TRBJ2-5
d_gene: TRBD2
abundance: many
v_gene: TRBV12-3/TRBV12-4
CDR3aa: CASSFGGGVGETQYF
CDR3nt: TGTGCCAGCAGTTTCGGGGGGGGGGTTGGGGAGACCCAGTACTTC

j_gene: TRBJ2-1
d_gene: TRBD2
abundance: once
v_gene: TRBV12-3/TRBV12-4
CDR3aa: CASSLGSGSYNEQFF
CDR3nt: TGTGCCAGCAGTTTGGGTAGCGGGTCCTACAATGAGCAGTTCTTC

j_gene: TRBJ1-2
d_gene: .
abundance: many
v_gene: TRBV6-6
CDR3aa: CASSYSLLGSSRDGYTF
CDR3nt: TGTGCCAGCAGTTACTCTCTTCTGGGCAGCTCCCGGGATGGCTACACCTTC

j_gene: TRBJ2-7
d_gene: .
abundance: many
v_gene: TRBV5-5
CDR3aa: CASSFRGSSSYEQYF
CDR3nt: TGTGCCAGCAGTTTTCGTGGCAGCAGCTCCTACGAGCAGTACTTC

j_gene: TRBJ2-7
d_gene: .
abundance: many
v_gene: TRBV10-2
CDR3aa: CASKLSGEDEQYF
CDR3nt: TGCGCCAGCAAACTGTCCGGGGAGGACGAGCAGTACTTC

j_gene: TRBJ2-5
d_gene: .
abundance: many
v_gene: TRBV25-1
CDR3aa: CASSDPGLTQETQYF
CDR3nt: TGTGCCAGCAGTGACCCCGGACTGACGCAAGAGACCCAGTACTTC

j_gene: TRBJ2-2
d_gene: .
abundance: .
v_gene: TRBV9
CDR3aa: CASSVVPNTGELFF
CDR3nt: TGTGCCAGCAGCGTAGTTCCGAACACCGGGGAGCTGTTTTTT

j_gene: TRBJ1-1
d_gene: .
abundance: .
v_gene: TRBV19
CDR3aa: CASRQRDTSGTEAFF
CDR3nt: TGTGCCAGTCGGCAAAGGGACACCTCGGGGACTGAAGCTTTCTTT

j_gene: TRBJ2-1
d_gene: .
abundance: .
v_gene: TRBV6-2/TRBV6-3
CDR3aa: CASSYSMKVEQFF
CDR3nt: TGTGCCAGCAGTTACTCGATGAAGGTTGAGCAGTTCTTC

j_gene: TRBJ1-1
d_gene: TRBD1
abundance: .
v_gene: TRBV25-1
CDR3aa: CASSRGQGVTEAFF
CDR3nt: TGTGCCAGCAGTCGAGGACAGGGTGTCACTGAAGCTTTCTTT

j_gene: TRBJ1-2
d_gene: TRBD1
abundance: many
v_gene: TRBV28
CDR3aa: CASSGYGTGVYGYTF
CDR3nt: TGTGCCAGCAGTGGCTATGGGACAGGGGTCTATGGCTACACCTTC

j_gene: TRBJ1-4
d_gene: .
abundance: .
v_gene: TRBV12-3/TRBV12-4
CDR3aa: CASKDSRNEKLFF
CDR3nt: TGTGCCAGCAAGGACAGCCGCAATGAAAAACTGTTTTTT

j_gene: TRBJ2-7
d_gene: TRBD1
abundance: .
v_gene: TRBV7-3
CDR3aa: CASSQIPGQGSSSYNEQYF
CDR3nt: TGTGCCAGCAGCCAAATCCCGGGACAGGGGTCGAGCTCCTACAATGAGCAGTACTTC

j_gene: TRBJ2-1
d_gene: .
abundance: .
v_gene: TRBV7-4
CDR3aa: CASSSLQGYNEQFF
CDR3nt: TGTGCCAGCAGCTCTTTACAGGGTTACAATGAGCAGTTCTTC

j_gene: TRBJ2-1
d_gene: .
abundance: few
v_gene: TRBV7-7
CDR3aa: CASSLSGYSNEQFF
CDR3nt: TGTGCTAGCAGCTTATCTGGATACTCCAATGAGCAGTTCTTC

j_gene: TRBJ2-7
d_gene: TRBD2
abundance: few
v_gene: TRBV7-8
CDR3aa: CASSLVVAGGGYNEQYF
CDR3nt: TGTGCCAGCAGCTTAGTGGTCGCGGGAGGTGGGTACAATGAGCAGTACTTC

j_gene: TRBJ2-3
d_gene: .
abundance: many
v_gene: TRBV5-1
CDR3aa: CASSLESTDTQYF
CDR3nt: TGCGCCAGCAGCTTGGAAAGCACAGATACGCAGTATTTT

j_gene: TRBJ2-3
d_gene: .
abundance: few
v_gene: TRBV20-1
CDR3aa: CSARVQGEGDTQYF
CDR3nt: TGCAGTGCTAGAGTACAGGGAGAAGGAGATACGCAGTATTTT

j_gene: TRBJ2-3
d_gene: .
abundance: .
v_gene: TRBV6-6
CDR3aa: CASTSGHSGTDTQYF
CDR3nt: TGTGCCAGCACGTCAGGGCATTCGGGCACAGATACGCAGTATTTT

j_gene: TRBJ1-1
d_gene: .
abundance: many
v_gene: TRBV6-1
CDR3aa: CASWGTTHTEAFF
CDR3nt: TGTGCCAGCTGGGGCACGACGCACACTGAAGCTTTCTTT

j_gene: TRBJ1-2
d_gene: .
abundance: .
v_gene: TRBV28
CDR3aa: CASSLGSRGQYYGYTF
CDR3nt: TGTGCCAGCAGTTTAGGCTCCCGGGGGCAGTACTATGGCTACACCTTC

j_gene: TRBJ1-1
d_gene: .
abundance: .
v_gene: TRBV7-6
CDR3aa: CASSPSAQMNTEAFF
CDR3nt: TGTGCCAGCAGCCCGTCAGCCCAAATGAACACTGAAGCTTTCTTT

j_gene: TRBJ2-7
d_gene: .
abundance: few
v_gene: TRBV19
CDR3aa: CASIREWREQYF
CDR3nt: TGTGCCAGTATTAGGGAGTGGCGCGAGCAGTACTTC

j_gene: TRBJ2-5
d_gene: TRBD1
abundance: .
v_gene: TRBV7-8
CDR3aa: CASSSIRDRGFWETQYF
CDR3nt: TGTGCCAGCAGCTCCATACGGGACAGGGGGTTCTGGGAGACCCAGTACTTC

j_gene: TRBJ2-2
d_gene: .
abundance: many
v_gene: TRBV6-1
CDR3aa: CASIMRPNTGELFF
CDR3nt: TGTGCCAGCATAATGCGGCCGAACACCGGGGAGCTGTTTTTT

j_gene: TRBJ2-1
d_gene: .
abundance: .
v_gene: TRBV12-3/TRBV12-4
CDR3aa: CASSLWGVNEQFF
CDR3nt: TGTGCCAGCAGTTTATGGGGGGTCAATGAGCAGTTCTTC

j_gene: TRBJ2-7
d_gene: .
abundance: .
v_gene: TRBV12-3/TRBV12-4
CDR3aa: CASRLEGARYEQYF
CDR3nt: TGTGCCAGCAGGCTGGAGGGCGCGCGGTACGAGCAGTACTTC

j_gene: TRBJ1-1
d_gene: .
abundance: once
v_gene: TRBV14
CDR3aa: CASSHRRDGEAFF
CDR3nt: TGTGCCAGCAGCCACCGACGGGACGGTGAAGCTTTCTTT

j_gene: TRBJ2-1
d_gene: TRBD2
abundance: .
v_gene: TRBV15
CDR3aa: CATSRSLGLAGGGDEQFF
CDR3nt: TGTGCCACCAGCAGATCCCTGGGACTAGCGGGGGGAGGGGATGAGCAGTTCTTC

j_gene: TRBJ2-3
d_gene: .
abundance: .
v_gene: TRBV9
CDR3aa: CASSVGQSDYSDTQYF
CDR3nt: TGTGCCAGCAGCGTAGGTCAATCCGACTACTCAGATACGCAGTATTTT

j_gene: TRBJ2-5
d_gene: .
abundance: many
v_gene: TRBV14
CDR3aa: CASSQVRTVAGGGRGQYF
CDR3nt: TGTGCCAGCAGCCAAGTGAGAACGGTGGCAGGAGGGGGTAGGGGCCAGTACTTC

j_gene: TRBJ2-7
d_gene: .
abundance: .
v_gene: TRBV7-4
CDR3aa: CASSLVLTHLDNEQYF
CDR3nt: TGTGCCAGCAGCTTAGTCCTTACTCACCTCGACAATGAGCAGTACTTC